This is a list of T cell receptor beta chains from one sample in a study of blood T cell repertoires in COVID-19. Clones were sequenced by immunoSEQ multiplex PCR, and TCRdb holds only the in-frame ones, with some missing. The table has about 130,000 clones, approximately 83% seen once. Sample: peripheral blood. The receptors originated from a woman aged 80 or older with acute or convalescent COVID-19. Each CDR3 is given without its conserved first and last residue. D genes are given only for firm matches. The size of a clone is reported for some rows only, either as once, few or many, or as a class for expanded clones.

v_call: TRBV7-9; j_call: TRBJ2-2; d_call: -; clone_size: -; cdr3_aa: ASSPQGNTGELF
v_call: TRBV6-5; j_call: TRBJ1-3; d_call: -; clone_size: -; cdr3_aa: ATAAGNTIY
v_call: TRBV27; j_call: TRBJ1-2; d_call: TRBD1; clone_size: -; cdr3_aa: ASSSTGGRAYGYT
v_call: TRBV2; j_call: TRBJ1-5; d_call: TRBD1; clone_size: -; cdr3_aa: ATTGQLNQPQH
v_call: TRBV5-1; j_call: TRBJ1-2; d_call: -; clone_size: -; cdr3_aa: ASSFGQTLGANYGYT
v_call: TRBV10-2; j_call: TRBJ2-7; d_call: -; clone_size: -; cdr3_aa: ASSDFGGNSYEQY
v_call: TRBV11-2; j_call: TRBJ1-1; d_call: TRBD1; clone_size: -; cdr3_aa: ASSLRQGGEAF
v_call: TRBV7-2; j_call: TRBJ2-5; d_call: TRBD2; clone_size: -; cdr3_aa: ASSLDWSSGSRTQY
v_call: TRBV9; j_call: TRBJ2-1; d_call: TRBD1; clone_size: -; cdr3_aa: ASSVGQGAWIDEQF
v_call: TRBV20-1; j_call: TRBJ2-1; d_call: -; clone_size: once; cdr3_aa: SASGRGAPSYNEQF
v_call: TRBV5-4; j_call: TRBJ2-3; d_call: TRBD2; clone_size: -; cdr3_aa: ASRPGGSTDTQY
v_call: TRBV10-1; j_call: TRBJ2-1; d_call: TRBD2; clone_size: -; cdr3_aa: ASSPGTSGYNEQF
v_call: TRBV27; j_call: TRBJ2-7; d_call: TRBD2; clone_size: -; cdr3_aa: ASSSNSGGYEQY
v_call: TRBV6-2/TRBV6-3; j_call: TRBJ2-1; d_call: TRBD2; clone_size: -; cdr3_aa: ASSYSGRTSGASSYNEQF
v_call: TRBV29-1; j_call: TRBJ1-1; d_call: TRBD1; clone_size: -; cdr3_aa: SIFSGGTEAF
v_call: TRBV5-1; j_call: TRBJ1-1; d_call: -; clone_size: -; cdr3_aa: ASSLGSRNTEAF
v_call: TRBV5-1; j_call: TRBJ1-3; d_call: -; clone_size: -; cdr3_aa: ASSLRDTGSGNTIY
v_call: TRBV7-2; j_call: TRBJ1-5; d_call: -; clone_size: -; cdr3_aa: ASSVFADYSNQPQH
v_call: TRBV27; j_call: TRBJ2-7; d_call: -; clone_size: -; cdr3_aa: ASSLTSRRHEQY
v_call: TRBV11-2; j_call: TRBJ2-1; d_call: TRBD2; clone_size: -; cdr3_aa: ASTWGTSFNEQF
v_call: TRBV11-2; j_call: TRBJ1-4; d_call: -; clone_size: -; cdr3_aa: ASSLGEAATNEKLF
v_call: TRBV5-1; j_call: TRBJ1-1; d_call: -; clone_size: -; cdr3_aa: ASTLGQLNTEAF
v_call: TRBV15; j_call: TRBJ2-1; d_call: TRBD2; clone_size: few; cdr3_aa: ATNGGGSYNEQF
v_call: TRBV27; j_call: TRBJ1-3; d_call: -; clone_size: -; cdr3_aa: ASSQRPPGGLSGNTIY
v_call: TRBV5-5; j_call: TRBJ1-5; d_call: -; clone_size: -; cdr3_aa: ASSLQGLNQPQH
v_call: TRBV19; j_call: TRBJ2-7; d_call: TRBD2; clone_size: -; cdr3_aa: ASSPGLDSYEQY
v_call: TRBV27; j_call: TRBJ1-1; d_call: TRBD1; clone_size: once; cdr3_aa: ASSLDRGGFEAF
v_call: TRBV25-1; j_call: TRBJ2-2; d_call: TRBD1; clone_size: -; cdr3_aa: ASRTGWNTGELF
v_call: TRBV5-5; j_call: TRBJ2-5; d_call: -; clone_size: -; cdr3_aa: ASSLGLQETQY